Detailed here is one T cell receptor (beta chain). This record comes from a study of blood T cell repertoires in COVID-19. Background on the study: The analysed material was cDNA or gDNA that came from T cells, B-cell-depleted T cells, or PBMCs.

The CDR3 covers 16 residues. Trimming cost V 2 bases and J 7 bases, with 17 bases left between them. Germline-derived CDR1 and CDR2 are SGHTA and FQGNSA. Patients of the Seattle cohort, enrolled during active infection, were followed longitudinally. In the source study's methods: Counts of nucleated cells, estimated from reference gene primer amplification, were obtained. Here immunoSEQ multiplex PCR was the method, and the copy in TCRdb shows in-frame clones only, minus some. V and J calls and clone size follow that table, whereas D and trimming were derived from the DNA. The data hold 130,000 or so clones, with 88% observed a single time.

Sequenced sample: peripheral blood. This chain connects TRBV7-2 to TRBJ1-4; D is unclear. The TCR was taken from a human donor with COVID-19, enrolled during active disease. The donor label of this sample is uncertain. The CDR3 DNA sequence: TGTGCCAGCAGCTTAAGTTCAGGAAACAGTGCTGAAAAACTGTTTTTT. It translates to CASSLSSGNSAEKLFF.